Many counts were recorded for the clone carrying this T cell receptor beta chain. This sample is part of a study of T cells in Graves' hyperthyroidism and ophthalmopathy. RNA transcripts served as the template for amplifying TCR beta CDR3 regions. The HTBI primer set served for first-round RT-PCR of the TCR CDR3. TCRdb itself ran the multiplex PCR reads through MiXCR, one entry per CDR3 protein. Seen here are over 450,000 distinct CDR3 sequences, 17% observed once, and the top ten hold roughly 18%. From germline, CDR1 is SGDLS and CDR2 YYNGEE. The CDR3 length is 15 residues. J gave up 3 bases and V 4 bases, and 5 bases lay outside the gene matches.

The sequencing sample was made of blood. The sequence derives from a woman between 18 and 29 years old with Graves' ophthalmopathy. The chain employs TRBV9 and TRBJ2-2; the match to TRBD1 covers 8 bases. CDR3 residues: CASSMTGADTGELFF. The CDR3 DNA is TGTGCCAGCAGCATGACAGGGGCGGACACCGGGGAGCTGTTTTTT.